This T cell receptor beta chain was recovered during a study of PD-L1 blockade in urothelial cancer. In the study overall: In the mid-2010s, patients got going on atezolizumab, taking 1,200 mg intravenously every 3 weeks.

The CDR3 sequence is 16 residues long. CDR1 and CDR2 (germline): MGHRA, YSYEKL. Trimming stripped 0 bases from V and 1 base from J, with 13 bases between. Documented time point: pretreatment peripheral blood. Patients yielded 1 to 8 samples each, pretreatment and on-treatment. On this clone itself: The target antigen is unknown.

The investigators introduced synthetic TCR analog templates into each PCR as spikes. Generated by immunoSEQ multiplex PCR, the TCRdb table keeps only in-frame clones and is missing some. Of 70,000 to 75,000 clones listed, roughly 88% are singletons. Study-wide results and caveats: A pretreatment blood TCR clonality that fell below the median predicted better progression-free and overall survival.

This chain connects TRBV4-1 to TRBJ2-7; tentatively, D is TRBD2 (7 bases). The TCR originated in a man aged 70-80 years with urothelial cancer. The sequencing here drew on PBMCs, taken around atezolizumab (anti-PD-L1) treatment. The CDR3 loop is CASSQEKKGGSYEQYF. As DNA, the CDR3 is TGCGCCAGCAGCCAAGAGAAGAAGGGGGGGTCCTACGAGCAGTACTTC.